Each of the 32 T cell receptor beta chains below was sequenced from the same sample in a study of blood T cells in healthy people across ages. A J-beta primer mix and a sample-barcoded 5' primer were used in a second PCR of roughly 6 to 12 cycles. TCRdb reprocessed the 5' RACE reads via MiXCR and lists one record per CDR3 protein. Counted here are about 590,000 distinct CDR3 sequences, 25% to 30% occurring once; the ten biggest clones make up approximately 14%. The sequencing sample was made of blood. The receptor set was obtained from a woman of 80 years or more in good health.

There are a few counts of this clonotype. It may be a read error: a sequence one base away is much more abundant. The J gene is TRBJ2-1, the V gene TRBV7-3; D is unclear. The CDR3 spans 15 residues. Trimming removed 5 bases from V and 6 bases from J, with 17 bases in between. Germline V gene sequence: CDR1 SGHTA, CDR2 FQGTGA. The CDR3: CASSPSGVPCNEQFF. In nucleotides, the CDR3 is TGTGCCAGCAGCCCCTCAGGAGTCCCCTGCAATGAGCAGTTCTTC.

This clonotype was seen only a few times. This may come from a read error, since a much larger clone is one base off. The gene calls are TRBV27 and TRBJ2-1, with D possibly being TRBD2 (5 bases). There are 14 residues in the CDR3. V was pared by 7 bases and J by 9 bases, with 19 bases between. Germline V CDR1 and CDR2: MNHEY, SMNVEV (reference sequence). CDR3 sequence reads: CASTRSGTRGEQFF. Written as DNA, the CDR3 is TGTGCCAGCACACGGTCGGGTACCCGGGGTGAGCAGTTCTTC.

As for this clonotype: A much larger clone sits a single nucleotide away, making a read error possible. The chain carries TRBV4-1 and TRBJ2-4; D is perhaps TRBD2 (6 bases). The J call is in doubt because the DNA end fits TRBJ2-7 better. Germline CDR1 is MGHRA and CDR2 is YSYEKL. There are 17 residues in the CDR3. CDR3: CASSQIVTTGGSYEQYF. CDR3 bases: TGCGCCAGCAGCCAGATCGTTACGACCGGGGGCTCCTACGAGCAGTACTTC.

This clonotype was recorded a few times. CDR3 amino acids: CASIRTGEPTDTQYF. CDR3 sequence (DNA): TGTGCCAGCATTCGGACAGGGGAGCCCACAGATACGCAGTATTTT. This chain joins TRBV27 and TRBJ2-3; 9 bases are a match to TRBD1. Unmatched junction bases numbered 7, after V lost 7 bases and J lost 2 bases. This CDR3 has 15 amino acids. Germline V lookup: CDR1 MNHEY, CDR2 SMNVEV (reference sequence).

This clonotype showed up many times. The limits of the CDR3 on the DNA are not certain, so only TCRdb's listed CDR3 is given. The chain links TRBV21-1 to TRBJ2-6; the DNA was not compared with TRBD1, the D call given in the table. TRBV21-1 is recorded as a pseudogene. The CDR3 is 20 amino acids in total, end residues counted. This chain's CDR3 is CASSKVLWAGGAPGANVLTF.

This clonotype has ten or more counts. The CDR3 DNA reads as TGTGCCAGCAGCCAAGATCAAGGGGACAGGGGGCAGTACTTC. Its protein product is CASSQDQGDRGQYF. This sequence joins TRBV3-1 and TRBJ2-5; TRBD1 matches 11 bases. The germline V gene encodes CDR1 LGHDT and CDR2 YNNKEL (reference sequence). This CDR3 contains 14 residues. The V and J ends lost 0 bases and 11 bases, in that order; junction bases with no gene match: 5.

This clonotype appeared a few times. CDR3 sequence reads: CASRTGLLPQHF. CDR3 DNA sequence: TGTGCCAGCAGGACAGGGCTTCTCCCCCAGCATTTT. The chain links TRBV28 to TRBJ1-5; 7 bases agree with TRBD1. The CDR3 consists of 12 residues. Germline lookup yields CDR1 MDHEN and CDR2 SYDVKM. V lost 6 bases to trimming and J lost 10 bases; unmatched junction nucleotides: 6.

This clonotype is judged medium-sized. CDR3 DNA: TGTGCCAGCAGCTTAGGGGGTACGGGTACGCAGTATTTT. Its protein product is CASSLGGTGTQYF. V is TRBV7-3 and J is TRBJ2-3; D assignment may be TRBD1 or TRBD2 (5 bases each). Trimming cost V 2 bases and J 8 bases, with 11 bases left between them. CDR3 length: 13 amino acids. Germline CDR1 reads SGHTA; CDR2 reads FQGTGA.

The chain employs TRBV11-2 and TRBJ1-1; TRBD1 matches 8 bases. J gave up 5 bases and V 3 bases, and 5 bases lay outside the gene matches. CDR1 SGHAT and CDR2 FQNNGV come from the germline V gene. CDR3 length: 14 residues. The CDR3 coding sequence is TGTGCCAGCAGCTTCGATACAGGGGGAACTGAAGCTTTCTTT. Protein sequence: CASSFDTGGTEAFF.

This clonotype was counted ten times or more. This chain's CDR3 is CASRGDRPYEQYF. The CDR3, as DNA: TGTGCCAGCAGGGGGGACAGACCCTACGAGCAGTACTTC. The J gene is TRBJ2-7, the V gene TRBV6-2 or TRBV6-3; 7 bases agree with TRBD1. The CDR3 is 13 amino acids. CDR1 and CDR2 from the germline V gene are MNHEY and SVGEGT. V lost 6 bases and J lost 2; bases outside the gene matches: 4.

This clonotype was counted many times. This clone may be a read error of a much larger clone one base away. CDR3: CATGQGSNEQFF. In DNA form, the CDR3 reads TGTGCCACAGGACAGGGGAGCAATGAGCAGTTCTTC. The chain is built from TRBV24-1 and TRBJ2-1; 9 nucleotides match TRBD1. After removal of 10 bases from V and 6 bases from J, the junction contained 3 bases not matched to a gene. From germline, CDR1 is KGHDR and CDR2 SFDVKD. This CDR3 is 12 amino acids long.

Comments on this clonotype: A much larger clonotype is one base distant, so this may be a read error. The V call is TRBV6-1, the J call TRBJ2-5; 7 bases are shared with TRBD1. Looked up from germline, CDR1 is MNHNS and CDR2 is SASEGT. Trimming at V came to 6 bases and at J to 11 bases, leaving 18 bases not matched to a gene. The CDR3 contains 15 residues. CDR3 bases: TGTGCCAGCAGACGGACAGGAGAACAACGCTACAAGCAGTACTTC. Residues: CASRRTGEQRYKQYF.

Details on this clonotype: A read error may explain this, as a much larger clone is one base away. The genes are TRBV27 and TRBJ2-4; TRBD1 matches 9 bases. The DNA matches TRBJ2-5 better at its end, which makes the J call doubtful. Germline V lookup: CDR1 MNHEY, CDR2 SMNVEV (reference sequence). The CDR3 extends over 15 amino acids. The CDR3 region is CAGSSPGTGMETQYF. DNA for the CDR3: TGTGCCGGCAGTTCCCCCGGGACAGGGATGGAGACCCAGTACTTC.

Only a few counts were recorded for this clonotype. This rearrangement joins TRBV6-1 to TRBJ1-1; D is ambiguous. V was shortened by 4 bases and J by 3 bases, with 12 bases between the two germline ends. CDR1 is MNHNS, CDR2 SASEGT, per germline. The CDR3 spans 14 residues. This CDR3 reads CASSVTDWDTEAFF. CDR3 bases: TGTGCCAGCAGTGTGACGGACTGGGACACTGAAGCTTTCTTT.

This clonotype was recorded many times. V gene TRBV7-3 combines with J gene TRBJ2-3; D might be TRBD2 (5 bases). This CDR3 is built from 14 residues. CDR1 is SGHTA and CDR2 is FQGTGA in the germline V gene. Trimming took off 2 bases at V and 2 bases at J, with 8 bases between the two ends. This CDR3 is CASSLLGDTDTQYF. The CDR3 coding sequence is TGTGCCAGCAGCTTACTCGGGGACACAGATACGCAGTATTTT.

As concerns this clonotype: This sequence may be a read error, since a much larger clone differs from it by one base. CDR3 in amino acids: CASSDSRGYDRCEQYF. CDR3 in DNA: TGTGCCAGCAGTGACTCGAGAGGTTACGACCGCTGCGAGCAGTACTTC. The V gene is TRBV6-4, the J gene TRBJ2-7, with D uncertain. Between the trimmed V and J ends, which lost 0 bases and 6 bases, there was a span of 18 bases. The CDR3 length is 16 residues. Germline V CDR1 and CDR2: MRHNA, SNTAGT.

This clonotype has a handful of counts. The rearrangement uses TRBV29-1 and TRBJ2-2; D might be TRBD1 (6 bases). This CDR3 has 15 residues. Per the germline V gene, CDR1 is SQVTM and CDR2 is ANQGSEA. The V end lost 6 bases, the J end lost 0 bases, and 14 bases lay between the germline ends. As DNA, the CDR3 is TGCAGCGTCCCCGGGACACCCGCGAACACCGGGGAGCTGTTTTTT. As protein: CSVPGTPANTGELFF.

Concerning this clonotype: The junction and the germline gene differ at one end; a read error may be behind it. The genes are TRBV7-3 and TRBJ2-5; D unresolved. Germline V gives CDR1 SGHTA, CDR2 FQGTGA. This CDR3 spans 9 amino acids. The DNA for the CDR3 is TGTGCCAGCAGCTTAACTATATCGTTC. Encoded protein: CASSLTISF.

The chain combines TRBV7-2 with TRBJ2-3, with 11 bases fitting TRBD2. The CDR3 is 15 amino acids. CDR1 is SGHTA and CDR2 is FQGNSA in the germline V gene. Trimming took 7 bases from V and 7 from J; bases not matched to a gene: 10. CDR3 bases: TGTGCCAGCACCCCACTAGCGGGAGTAGTAAATACGCAGTATTTT. Protein product: CASTPLAGVVNTQYF.

This clonotype has a count of ten or more. The V gene is TRBV20-1, the J gene TRBJ2-3; D gene unclear. Germline CDR1 and CDR2: DFQATT and SNEGSKA (reference sequence). V was clipped by 6 bases and J by 3 bases, with 16 bases between them. The CDR3 loop spans 14 amino acids. Here the CDR3 DNA reads TGCAGTGCCCAAGGGTTCGTTGGGACAGATACGCAGTATTTT. It yields the protein CSAQGFVGTDTQYF.

The CDR3 loop reads CASRSHGGTEAFF. The CDR3 nucleotides are TGTGCCAGCCGCTCCCACGGGGGCACTGAAGCTTTCTTT. The V call is TRBV28, the J call TRBJ1-1, with D possibly TRBD1 on 5 matching bases. Germline-derived CDR1 and CDR2 are MDHEN and SYDVKM. The V end lost 8 bases, the J end lost 4 bases, and 14 bases lay between the germline ends. This CDR3 comprises 13 residues.

In regard to this clonotype: A junction boundary mismatches the germline segment, possibly from a read error. The rearrangement links TRBV7-8 to TRBJ2-5; tentatively, D is TRBD2 (7 bases). CDR1 SGHVS and CDR2 FQNEAQ come from the germline V gene. The CDR3 has 14 amino acids. DNA of the CDR3: TGTACCAGCAGCTTCCTAGGGGGGGCCTATGAGCAGTACTTC. It translates to CTSSFLGGAYEQYF. The full variable domain, in which reference TRBV7-8 and TRBJ2-5 provide the parts outside the CDR3, is GAGVSQSPRYKVAKRGQDVALRCDPISGHVSLFWYQQALGQGPEFLTYFQNEAQLDKSGLPSDRFFAERPEGSVSTLKIQRTQQEDSAVYLCTSSFLGGAYEQYFGPGTRLLVL.

A word on this clonotype: A much larger clonotype is one base distant, so this may be a read error. The CDR3 DNA sequence: TGTACCGGCAGCTCTCGCCCAGATACGCAGTATTTT. Its translation is CTGSSRPDTQYF. V usage is TRBV7-2 and J usage is TRBJ2-3; D remains ambiguous. This CDR3 comprises 12 residues. Germline CDR1 SGHTA, CDR2 FQGNSA. Combining the CDR3 with reference TRBV7-2 and TRBJ2-3 gives the whole variable domain GAGVSQSPSNKVTEKGKDVELRCDPISGHTALYWYRQSLGQGLEFLIYFQGNSAPDKSGLPSDRFSAERTGGSVSTLTIQRTQQEDSAVYLCTGSSRPDTQYFGPGTRLTVL.

There are many counts of this clonotype. This chain connects TRBV7-2 to TRBJ2-7; no clear D gene. CDR1 and CDR2 (germline): SGHTA, FQGNSA. V shed 0 bases and J shed 2 bases, with 5 bases lying between them. This CDR3 is built from 13 residues. The CDR3 DNA reads as TGTGCCAGCAGCTTAGCGCTCCCCTACGAGCAGTACTTC. This translates into CASSLALPYEQYF.

This clonotype was detected ten times or more. The V gene is TRBV20-1, the J gene TRBJ2-7, with TRBD1 as a possible D gene (5 bases). Per germline, CDR1 DFQATT and CDR2 SNEGSKA (reference sequence). Trimming shortened V by 1 base and J by 0 bases, and 13 bases separated the two germline ends. This CDR3 is built from 15 residues. CDR3 bases: TGCAGTGCTAGAGCAGGAGACAGAAGCTCCTACGAGCAGTACTTC. This translates into CSARAGDRSSYEQYF.

This clonotype occurred many times. The chain carries TRBV27 and TRBJ2-4, with D possibly being TRBD1 (8 bases). The CDR3 runs to 16 residues. Deletions cut 5 bases from V and 1 base from J, with 15 bases between. CDR1 and CDR2 from the germline V gene are MNHEY and SMNVEV (reference sequence). The CDR3 loop is CASSHTGGGAKNIQYF. The DNA of the CDR3 is TGTGCCAGCAGTCACACAGGGGGGGGGGCCAAAAACATTCAGTACTTC.

On this clonotype: One junction end does not reproduce the germline sequence, and a read error may be involved. The CDR3 region has the DNA TGCAGTGCTAGCCGGGACAGGCGAACCGGGGAGCGGTTTTTT. It codes for CSASRDRRTGERFF. This chain joins TRBV20-1 and TRBJ2-2; the match to TRBD1 covers 8 bases. The CDR3 sequence is 14 residues long. Germline CDR1 DFQATT, CDR2 SNEGSKA (reference sequence).

At least ten counts were recorded for this clonotype. The genes are TRBV5-1 and TRBJ2-7; 8 bases line up with TRBD1. Germline CDR1 is SGHRS and CDR2 is YFSETQ. V gave up 1 base and J gave up 6 bases; unmatched junction bases: 6. The CDR3 has 14 amino acids. The CDR3 region is CASSLQGAPFEQYF. The CDR3 DNA is TGCGCCAGCAGCTTGCAGGGGGCCCCCTTCGAGCAGTACTTC.

The V gene is TRBV20-1, the J gene TRBJ1-2, with TRBD1 matching over 8 bases. The trim removed 6 bases at V and 4 bases at J, leaving 4 bases unmatched. The CDR3 spans 12 residues. The germline V gene has CDR1 DFQATT and CDR2 SNEGSKA (reference sequence). CDR3 protein: CSAEQGGYGYTF. The CDR3 nucleotides are TGCAGTGCAGAACAGGGGGGCTATGGCTACACCTTC.

This clonotype has a count of ten or more. The chain is built from TRBV5-1 and TRBJ1-1, with D tentatively TRBD1 (5 bases). The CDR3 length is 15 residues. Trimming left V 0 bases short and J 0 bases short, with 9 bases between. Germline V gene data show CDR1 as SGHRS and CDR2 as YFSETQ. The CDR3 here is CASSLGQLVNTEAFF. The CDR3 DNA follows: TGCGCCAGCAGCTTGGGACAGCTAGTGAACACTGAAGCTTTCTTT. Looking up the rest from reference TRBV5-1 and TRBJ1-1 gives the full variable domain: KAGVTQTPRYLIKTRGQQVTLSCSPISGHRSVSWYQQTPGQGLQFLFEYFSETQRNKGNFPGRFSGRQFSNSRSEMNVSTLELGDSALYLCASSLGQLVNTEAFFGQGTRLTVV.

Many counts were recorded for this clonotype. CDR3 in amino acids: CASNGAPYEQYF. The CDR3 DNA reads as TGTGCCAGCAACGGTGCCCCCTACGAGCAGTACTTC. The J gene is TRBJ2-7, the V gene TRBV6-2 or TRBV6-3, with no clear D. V lost 7 bases and J 2 bases, leaving 9 bases between the germline ends. The CDR3 spans 12 residues. CDR1 and CDR2 (germline): MNHEY, SVGEGT.

This clonotype was seen more than once but under ten times. This may come from a read error, since a much larger clone is one base off. The V and J genes are TRBV5-1 and TRBJ2-5; 12 bases line up with TRBD2. The CDR3 spans 14 residues. The V and J ends lost 6 bases and 11 bases, in that order; junction bases with no gene match: 11. In germline, CDR1 is SGHRS, CDR2 YFSETQ. In DNA, the CDR3 is TGCGCCAGCAAAGGACTAGCGGGGTGGAATGAGCAGTACTTC. Amino acids: CASKGLAGWNEQYF.